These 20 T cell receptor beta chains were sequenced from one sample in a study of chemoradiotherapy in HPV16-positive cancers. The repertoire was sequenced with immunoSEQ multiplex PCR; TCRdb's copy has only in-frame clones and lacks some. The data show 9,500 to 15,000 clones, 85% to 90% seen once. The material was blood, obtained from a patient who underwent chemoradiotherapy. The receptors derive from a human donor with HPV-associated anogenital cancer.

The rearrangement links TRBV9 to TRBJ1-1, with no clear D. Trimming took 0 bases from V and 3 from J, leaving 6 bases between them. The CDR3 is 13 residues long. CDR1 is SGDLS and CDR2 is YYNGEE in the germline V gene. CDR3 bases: TGTGCCAGCAGCGTAGGAACAGACACTGAAGCTTTCTTT. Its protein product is CASSVGTDTEAFF.

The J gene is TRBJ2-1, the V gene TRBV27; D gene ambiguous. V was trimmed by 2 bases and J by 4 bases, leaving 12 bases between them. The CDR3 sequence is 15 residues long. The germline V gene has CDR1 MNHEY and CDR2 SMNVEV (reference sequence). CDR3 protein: CASSLAENPYNEQFF. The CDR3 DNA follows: TGTGCCAGCAGTTTAGCAGAGAACCCTTACAATGAGCAGTTCTTC.

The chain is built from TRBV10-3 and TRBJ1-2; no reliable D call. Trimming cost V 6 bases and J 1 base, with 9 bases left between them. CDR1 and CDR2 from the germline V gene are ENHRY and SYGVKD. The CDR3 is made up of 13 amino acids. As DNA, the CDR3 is TGTGCCATCAGCCCACAGCTTAACTATGGCTACACCTTC. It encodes CAISPQLNYGYTF.

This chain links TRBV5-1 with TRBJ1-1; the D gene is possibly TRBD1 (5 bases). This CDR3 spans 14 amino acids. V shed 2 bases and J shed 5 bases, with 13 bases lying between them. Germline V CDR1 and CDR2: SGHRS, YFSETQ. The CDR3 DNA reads TGCGCCAGCAGCTTCCAGGGCGTGAGGACTGAAGCTTTCTTT. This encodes CASSFQGVRTEAFF.

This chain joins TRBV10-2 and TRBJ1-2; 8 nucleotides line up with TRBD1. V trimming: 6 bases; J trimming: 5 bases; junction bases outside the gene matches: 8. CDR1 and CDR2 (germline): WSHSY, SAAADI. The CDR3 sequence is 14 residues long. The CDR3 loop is CASSANDRGYGYTF. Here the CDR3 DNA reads TGCGCCAGCAGCGCGAATGACAGGGGATATGGCTACACCTTC.

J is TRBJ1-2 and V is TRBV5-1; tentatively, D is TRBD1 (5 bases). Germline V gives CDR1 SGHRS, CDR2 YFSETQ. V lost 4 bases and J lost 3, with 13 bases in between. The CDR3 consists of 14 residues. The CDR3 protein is CASSRDPGYYGYTF. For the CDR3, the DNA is TGCGCCAGCAGCAGGGACCCCGGATACTATGGCTACACCTTC.

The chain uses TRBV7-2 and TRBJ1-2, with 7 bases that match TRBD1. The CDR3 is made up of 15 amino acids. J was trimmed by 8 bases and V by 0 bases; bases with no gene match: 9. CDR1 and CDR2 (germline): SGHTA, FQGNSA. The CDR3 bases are TGTGCCAGCAGCTTAGCGGCGGCAGGGGGGAACGGCTACACCTTC. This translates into CASSLAAAGGNGYTF.

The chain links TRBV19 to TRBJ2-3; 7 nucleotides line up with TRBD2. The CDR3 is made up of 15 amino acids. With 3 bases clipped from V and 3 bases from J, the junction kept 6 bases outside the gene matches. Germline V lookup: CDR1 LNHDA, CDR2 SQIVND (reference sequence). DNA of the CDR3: TGTGCCAGTAGTATCGGGCTAGCGGATACAGATACGCAGTATTTT. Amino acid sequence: CASSIGLADTDTQYF.

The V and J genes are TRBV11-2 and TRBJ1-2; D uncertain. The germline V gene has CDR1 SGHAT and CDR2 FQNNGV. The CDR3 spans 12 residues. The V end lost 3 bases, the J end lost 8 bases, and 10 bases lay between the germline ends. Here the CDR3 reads CASSFGRQGYTF. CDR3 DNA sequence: TGTGCCAGCAGCTTTGGAAGGCAGGGCTACACCTTC.

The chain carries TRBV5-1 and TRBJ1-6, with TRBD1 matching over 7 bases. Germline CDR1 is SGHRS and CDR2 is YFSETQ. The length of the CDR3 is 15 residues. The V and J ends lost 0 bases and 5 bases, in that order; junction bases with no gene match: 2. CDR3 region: CASSLAGTDNSPLHF. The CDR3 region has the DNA TGCGCCAGCAGCTTGGCCGGGACAGATAATTCACCCCTCCACTTT.

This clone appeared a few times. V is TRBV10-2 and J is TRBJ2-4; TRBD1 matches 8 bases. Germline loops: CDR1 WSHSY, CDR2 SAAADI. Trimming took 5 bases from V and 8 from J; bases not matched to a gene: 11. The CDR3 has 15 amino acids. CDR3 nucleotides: TGCGCCAGCAGTCGAACACGGACAGGGTCAGACATTCAGTACTTC. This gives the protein CASSRTRTGSDIQYF.

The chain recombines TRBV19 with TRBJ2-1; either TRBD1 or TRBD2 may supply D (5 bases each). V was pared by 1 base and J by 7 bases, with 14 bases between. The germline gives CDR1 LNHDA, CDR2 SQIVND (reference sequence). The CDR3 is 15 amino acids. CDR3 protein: CASSIGDGPGNEQFF. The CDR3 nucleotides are TGTGCCAGTAGTATAGGGGACGGGCCGGGGAATGAGCAGTTCTTC.

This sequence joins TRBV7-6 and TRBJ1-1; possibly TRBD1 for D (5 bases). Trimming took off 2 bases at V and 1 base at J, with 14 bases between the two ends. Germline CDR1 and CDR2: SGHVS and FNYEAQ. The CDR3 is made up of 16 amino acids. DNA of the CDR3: TGTGCCAGCAGCTTACGGCAGGGTGGATCGAACACTGAAGCTTTCTTT. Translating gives CASSLRQGGSNTEAFF.

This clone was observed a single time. The CDR3 spells CASSFDGGSTGIQYF. The CDR3 DNA reads as TGTGCCAGCAGCTTTGACGGCGGATCTACGGGGATCCAGTACTTC. V and J are TRBV7-2 and TRBJ2-5; D is possibly TRBD2 (5 bases). CDR1 is SGHTA and CDR2 is FQGNSA in the germline V gene. V gave up 3 bases and J gave up 10 bases, with 21 bases separating them. The CDR3 is made up of 15 amino acids.

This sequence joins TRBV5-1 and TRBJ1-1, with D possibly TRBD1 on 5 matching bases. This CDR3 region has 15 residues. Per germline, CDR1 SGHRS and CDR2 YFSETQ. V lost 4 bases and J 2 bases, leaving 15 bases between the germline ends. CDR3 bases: TGCGCCAGCAGCGCCACTACGGGGCTAAACACTGAAGCTTTCTTT. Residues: CASSATTGLNTEAFF.

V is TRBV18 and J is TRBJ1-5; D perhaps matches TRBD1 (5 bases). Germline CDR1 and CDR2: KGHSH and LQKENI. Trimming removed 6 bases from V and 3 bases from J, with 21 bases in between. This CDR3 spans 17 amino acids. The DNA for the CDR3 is TGTGCCAGCTCGCCTACTCGATTTGGAGGGACCAATCAGCCCCAGCATTTT. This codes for CASSPTRFGGTNQPQHF.

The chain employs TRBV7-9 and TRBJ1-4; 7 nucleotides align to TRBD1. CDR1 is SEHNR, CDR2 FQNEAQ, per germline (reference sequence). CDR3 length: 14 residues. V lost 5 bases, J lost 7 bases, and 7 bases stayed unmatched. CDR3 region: CASSPGQAGEKLFF. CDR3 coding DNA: TGTGCCAGCAGCCCTGGACAGGCGGGTGAAAAACTGTTTTTT.

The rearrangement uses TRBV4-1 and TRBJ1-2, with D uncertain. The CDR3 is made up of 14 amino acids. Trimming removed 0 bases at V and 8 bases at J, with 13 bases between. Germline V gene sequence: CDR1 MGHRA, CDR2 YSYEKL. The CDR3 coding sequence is TGCGCCAGCAGCCAAGAATACCCCCGGGTCGGCTACACCTTC. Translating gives CASSQEYPRVGYTF.

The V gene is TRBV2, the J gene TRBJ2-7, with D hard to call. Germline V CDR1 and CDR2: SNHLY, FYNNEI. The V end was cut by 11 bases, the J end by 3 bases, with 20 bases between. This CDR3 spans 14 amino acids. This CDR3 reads CAVTLVRVLYEQYF. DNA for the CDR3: TGTGCCGTCACTCTGGTCCGAGTCCTCTACGAGCAGTACTTC.

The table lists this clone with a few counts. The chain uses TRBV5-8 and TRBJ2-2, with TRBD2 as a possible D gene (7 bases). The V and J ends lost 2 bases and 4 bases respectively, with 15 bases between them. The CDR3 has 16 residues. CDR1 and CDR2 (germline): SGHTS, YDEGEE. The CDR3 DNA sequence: TGTGCCAGCAGCTTACATGGCGGGGGCCCCACCGGGGAGCTGTTTTTT. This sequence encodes CASSLHGGGPTGELFF.